Described below is a single TCR beta chain sequence and its context. The antigen remains unidentified. Trimming shortened V by 0 bases and J by 1 base, and 9 bases separated the two germline ends. This CDR3 region has 15 residues. Germline CDR1 is MNHEY and CDR2 is SVGAGI. The PCR used 60 Vbeta and 13 Jbeta primers. The method was immunoSEQ multiplex PCR; TCRdb's version includes in-frame clones alone and lacks a portion of them. The sample shows about 130,000 clones, roughly 75% of them seen only once. This entry is derived from a study of cytomegalovirus exposure and HLA in healthy donors. Study-wide results and limits: Presence/absence results assume similar sequencing depth per donor, which may not hold. TCR beta V- and J-gene trimming, according to a later analysis, was linked to a missense DCLRE1C variant.

The sequencing sample was made of PBMCs. This chain links TRBV6-5 with TRBJ2-5; no clear D gene. This sequence originates from a young man in good health and CMV-seronegative. The CDR3 loop reads CASSYSISFQETQYF. DNA of the CDR3: TGTGCCAGCAGTTACTCGATTAGCTTCCAAGAGACCCAGTACTTC.